Listed below are T cell receptor beta chains from one sample, sequenced in a study of blood T cell repertoires in COVID-19. Generated by immunoSEQ multiplex PCR, the TCRdb table keeps only in-frame clones and is missing some. The data contain approximately 140,000 clones, around 83% of them singletons. The sequencing input was peripheral blood. These receptors all stem from a young man with COVID-19, enrolled during active disease. CDR3s include the opening cysteine and the closing phenylalanine or tryptophan. A D gene is named only where the DNA matches it firmly. Some rows have no size entry. The others give once, few or many, or a class for an expanded clone.

V,J,D,size,DNA,CDR3
TRBV27,TRBJ1-1,TRBD1,.,TGTGCCAGCACTGATGACAGGGATCGGTCTGAAGCTTTCTTT,CASTDDRDRSEAFF
TRBV6-5,TRBJ2-7,TRBD1,.,TGTGCCAGCAGTTACCCTGGACAGGGCTACGAGCAGTACTTC,CASSYPGQGYEQYF
TRBV5-6,TRBJ1-1,.,few,TGTGCCAGCTTTTCCTATGGGAACACTGAAGCTTTCTTT,CASFSYGNTEAFF
TRBV5-4,TRBJ2-7,.,once,TGTGCCAGCAGCTCTAATTCAGCGGTTGGACCCTACGAGCAGTACTTC,CASSSNSAVGPYEQYF
TRBV5-1,TRBJ2-1,.,.,TGCGCCAGCAGCGTCGGACAGTCCTACAATGAGCAGTTCTTC,CASSVGQSYNEQFF
TRBV4-1,TRBJ2-1,.,.,TGCGCCAGCAGCCCCCTATTAGGGGGCTCCTACAATGAGCAGTTCTTC,CASSPLLGGSYNEQFF
TRBV29-1,TRBJ1-1,.,.,TGCAGCGTTGTTCGACCCCTAGGTATTGAAGCTTTCTTT,CSVVRPLGIEAFF
TRBV6-2/TRBV6-3,TRBJ1-1,TRBD1,.,TGTGCCAGCAGTTCCACCGGGACAGGGCCCATGAACACTGAAGCTTTCTTT,CASSSTGTGPMNTEAFF
TRBV4-3,TRBJ2-5,.,.,TGCGCCAGCAGCCAAGCCTTAGGGCGGGCCGAGACCCAGTACTTC,CASSQALGRAETQYF
TRBV6-6,TRBJ1-2,.,.,TGTGCCAGCAGCCCTCGGCGGGAGTTTGGCTACACCTTC,CASSPRREFGYTF
TRBV10-3,TRBJ2-7,.,once,TGTGCCATCAGTGAAGTCAGGGTTGGTCGCGAGCAGTACTTC,CAISEVRVGREQYF
TRBV19,TRBJ1-1,.,.,TGTGCCAGTAGAGGACGGGGAAACACTGAAGCTTTCTTT,CASRGRGNTEAFF
TRBV28,TRBJ1-4,.,.,TGTGCCAGCAGTGACAGAGCCTTCGAAAAACTGTTTTTT,CASSDRAFEKLFF
TRBV10-3,TRBJ1-2,.,.,TGTGCCGCTACAGGGTGGTATGGCTACACCTTC,CAATGWYGYTF
TRBV4-3,TRBJ2-1,.,.,TGCGCCAGCAGCCAAGATCGAGGGACTTACAATGAGCAGTTCTTC,CASSQDRGTYNEQFF
TRBV19,TRBJ1-2,.,.,TGTGCCAGTAGTGGGAGATACTATGGCTACACCTTC,CASSGRYYGYTF
TRBV2,TRBJ1-1,.,.,TGTGCCAGCAGATCTTCTACAGTGATGAACACTGAAGCTTTCTTT,CASRSSTVMNTEAFF
TRBV29-1,TRBJ1-1,TRBD1,.,TGCAGCGTGGACAGGGCGCCTTTCTTT,CSVDRAPFF
TRBV4-1,TRBJ2-3,TRBD2,.,TGCGCCAGCAGCCAGGGGACTAGCGGGGAGGGCTGGGGGCAGTATTTT,CASSQGTSGEGWGQYF
TRBV9,TRBJ2-2,.,.,TGTGCCAGCAGCGTCCGCACCGGGGAGCTGTTTTTT,CASSVRTGELFF
TRBV3-1/TRBV3-2,TRBJ2-3,TRBD2,.,TGTGCCAGCAGCCAAAGGACTAGCGGGCCAGATACGCAGTATTTT,CASSQRTSGPDTQYF
TRBV6-6,TRBJ2-3,.,.,TGTGCCAGCCGGGGGGCACTCACAGATACGCAGTATTTT,CASRGALTDTQYF
TRBV19,TRBJ1-2,TRBD1,.,TGTGCCAGTCGACGGGGACAGGGGAACTATGGCTACACCTTC,CASRRGQGNYGYTF
TRBV6-2/TRBV6-3,TRBJ2-2,TRBD1,.,TGTGCCAGCAGTTACTCCATAACAGGGGACACCGGGGAGCTGTTTTTT,CASSYSITGDTGELFF
TRBV2,TRBJ1-3,TRBD1,.,TGTGCCAGCAGTGCAGGGGGCCTCTCTGGAAACACCATATATTTT,CASSAGGLSGNTIYF
TRBV15,TRBJ1-1,.,.,TGTGCCACCAGCAGGAAGACTAACACTGAAGCTTTCTTT,CATSRKTNTEAFF
TRBV27,TRBJ1-5,.,.,TGTGCCAGCAGTCCTCAAACAGGGCAGCCCCAGCATTTT,CASSPQTGQPQHF
TRBV18,TRBJ2-7,.,.,TGTGCCAGCTCACGGACAGCCTCCTACGAGCAGTACTTC,CASSRTASYEQYF
TRBV5-1,TRBJ2-2,.,.,TGCGCCAGCAGCGGGACTCCGGCCACCGGGGAGCTGTTTTTT,CASSGTPATGELFF
TRBV19,TRBJ2-3,.,once,TGTGCCAGTAGTATCGCTGTAGGCACAGATACGCAGTATTTT,CASSIAVGTDTQYF